The 2 T cell receptor beta chains below come from one sample, sequenced in a study of cytomegalovirus exposure and HLA in healthy donors (dated by TCRdb to 2015 to 2018). Library preparation used the immunoSEQ multiplex PCR assay. The multiplex PCR relied on a mix of 60 forward primers for TCR Vbeta segments and 13 reverse primers for TCR Jbeta segments. The table was pulled from immuneACCESS by TCRdb, which kept in-frame rearrangements only. Such tables lose some clones; where checked, under half of the loss comes from unresolved V genes, and the rest has no known cause. The sample includes 150,000 or so clones, with less than 80% observed a single time. The ten top clones hold 0.7% to 0.8% of the sample. The sequenced material came from PBMCs. The receptors shown here come from a female donor in good health and CMV-seronegative.

As regards this clone: The sample has other DNA sequences that encode this CDR3 too. This chain links TRBV9 with TRBJ1-2; D is undetermined. Trimming removed 0 bases from V and 1 base from J, with 4 bases in between. The CDR3 extends over 13 amino acids. Germline CDR1 is SGDLS and CDR2 is YYNGEE. The chain's CDR3 is CASSVDSNYGYTF. Here the CDR3 DNA reads TGTGCCAGCAGCGTAGACAGTAACTATGGCTACACCTTC.

This chain links TRBV5-4 with TRBJ2-1, with D possibly matching TRBD2 (6 bases). V lost 2 bases, J lost 7 bases, and 10 bases lay in between. The CDR3 consists of 13 residues. Germline loops: CDR1 SGHNT, CDR2 YYREEE (reference sequence). In nucleotides, the CDR3 is TGTGCCAGCAGCTTCCAGGCGGGGAATGAGCAGTTCTTC. This codes for CASSFQAGNEQFF.